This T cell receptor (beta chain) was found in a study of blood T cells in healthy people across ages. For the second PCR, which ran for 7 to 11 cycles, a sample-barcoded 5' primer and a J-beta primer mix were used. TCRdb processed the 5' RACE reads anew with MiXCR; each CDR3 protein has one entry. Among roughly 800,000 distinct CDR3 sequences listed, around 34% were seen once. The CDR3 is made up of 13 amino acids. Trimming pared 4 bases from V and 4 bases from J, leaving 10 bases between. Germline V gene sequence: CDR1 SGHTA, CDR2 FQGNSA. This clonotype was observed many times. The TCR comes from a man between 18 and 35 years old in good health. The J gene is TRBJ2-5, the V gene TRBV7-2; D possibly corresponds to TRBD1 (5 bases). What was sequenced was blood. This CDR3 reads CASSSGLGETQYF. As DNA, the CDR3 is TGTGCCAGCAGCTCAGGGTTGGGAGAGACCCAGTACTTC.